Shown below are 15 T cell receptor beta chains from a single sample sequenced in a study of shared clonotypes between healthy human individuals (dated by TCRdb to the early 2020s). Libraries were constructed by the immunoSEQ multiplex PCR assay. The immuneACCESS repertoire file appears here via TCRdb, limited to in-frame rearrangements. These files lack a portion of the clones; in checked studies, under half of the deficit traces to unresolved V genes, and the cause of the others is not known. The sample data list some 2.3 million clones, and approximately 95% of these were observed just once. About 0.39% of the sample belongs to the ten largest clones. Sequencing input: naive CD4+ T cells from PBMCs. What the cell subset or site label conveys for this sample: CD45RA+ positively selected. These receptors originate from a man aged 18 to 30 in good health. Some clones in this sample may be carry-over from other donors' samples.

This clone has a handful of counts. This sequence joins TRBV11-2 and TRBJ1-3, with D unclear. V lost 0 bases and J lost 4, with 19 bases in between. The length of the CDR3 is 18 residues. Germline V gene sequence: CDR1 SGHAT, CDR2 FQNNGV. CDR3 coding DNA: TGTGCCAGCAGCTTAGATCTTTCTATCAGGCCAGAGGGAAACACCATATATTTT. It encodes CASSLDLSIRPEGNTIYF.

The chain combines TRBV27 with TRBJ2-5, with 9 bases matching TRBD1. The J call may be mistaken, given a closer DNA end match to TRBJ2-7. Germline V gene data show CDR1 as MNHEY and CDR2 as SMNVEV (reference sequence). CDR3 length: 15 amino acids. The CDR3 protein is CASRRGTGKSYEQYF. CDR3 nucleotide sequence: TGTGCCAGCAGACGAGGGACAGGGAAGTCGTACGAGCAGTACTTC.

The chain carries TRBV25-1 and TRBJ2-5; possibly TRBD1 or TRBD2 for D (5 bases each). This CDR3 region has 13 residues. Per the germline V gene, CDR1 is MGHDK and CDR2 is SYGVNS. V lost 6 bases, J lost 3 bases, and 11 bases lay in between. CDR3 residues: CASSSGAEETQYF. The CDR3 bases are TGTGCCAGCAGCTCCGGGGCAGAAGAGACCCAGTACTTC.

DNA of the CDR3: TGCGCCAGCAGCCAAGGAGCTGTCGGGGGCTCGGAGACCCAGTACTTC. This sequence encodes CASSQGAVGGSETQYF. The chain is built from TRBV4-1 and TRBJ2-5, with D perhaps matching TRBD1 or TRBD2 (6 bases each). The V and J ends lost 1 base and 5 bases respectively, with 17 bases between them. Germline CDR1 MGHRA, CDR2 YSYEKL. The CDR3 sequence is 16 residues long.

The V and J genes are TRBV6-6 and TRBJ2-2, with TRBD1 as a possible D gene (6 bases). Per germline, CDR1 MNHNY and CDR2 SVGAGI (reference sequence). The CDR3 sequence is 13 residues long. The V end was cut by 6 bases, the J end by 4 bases, with 9 bases between. DNA of the CDR3: TGTGCCAGCAGCCGGACAGTCACCGGGGAGCTGTTTTTT. This gives the protein CASSRTVTGELFF.

J is TRBJ2-7 and V is TRBV7-2, with 12 bases fitting TRBD1. CDR3 length: 16 amino acids. Germline V gene data show CDR1 as SGHTA and CDR2 as FQGNSA. The J segment lost 6 bases and the V segment lost 5 bases, leaving 11 bases of the junction unmatched. CDR3 nucleotides: TGTGCCAGCAGCCTAGGCGGGACAGGGGGCCTCCTCGAGCAGTACTTC. Protein: CASSLGGTGGLLEQYF.

The chain employs TRBV5-1 and TRBJ2-5, with 7 bases lining up with TRBD1. Per germline, CDR1 SGHRS and CDR2 YFSETQ. The V and J ends lost 3 bases and 0 bases, in that order; junction bases with no gene match: 8. The CDR3 extends over 16 amino acids. The CDR3 spells CASSSQGTAYQETQYF. CDR3 nucleotides: TGCGCCAGCAGCTCTCAAGGGACAGCGTACCAAGAGACCCAGTACTTC. The variable domain in full, with the rest retrieved from reference TRBV5-1 and TRBJ2-5, is KAGVTQTPRYLIKTRGQQVTLSCSPISGHRSVSWYQQTPGQGLQFLFEYFSETQRNKGNFPGRFSGRQFSNSRSEMNVSTLELGDSALYLCASSSQGTAYQETQYFGPGTRLLVL.

The chain carries TRBV18 and TRBJ2-7; D not resolved. The germline gives CDR1 KGHSH, CDR2 LQKENI. The CDR3 consists of 14 residues. Deletions cut 0 bases from V and 2 bases from J, with 8 bases between. CDR3 loop: CASSPPVRTYEQYF. In nucleotides, the CDR3 is TGTGCCAGCTCACCACCGGTTCGGACCTACGAGCAGTACTTC.

Note on this clone: The same CDR3 can be traced to other DNA sequences in this sample. The chain uses TRBV19 and TRBJ2-7; 14 bases map to TRBD2. Trimming at V came to 3 bases and at J to 3 bases, leaving 4 bases not matched to a gene. The CDR3 spans 16 residues. CDR1 is LNHDA, CDR2 SQIVND, per germline (reference sequence). In nucleotides, the CDR3 is TGTGCCAGTAGTATCGGGGGGACTAGCGGGAGCTACGAGCAGTACTTC. It encodes CASSIGGTSGSYEQYF.

The chain joins TRBV11-2 to TRBJ2-7, with 9 bases identical to TRBD2. The J segment lost 4 bases and the V segment lost 5 bases, leaving 12 bases of the junction unmatched. Per the germline V gene, CDR1 is SGHAT and CDR2 is FQNNGV. CDR3 length: 16 amino acids. CDR3 coding DNA: TGTGCCAGCAGCACCAGGGGGGCGGGAGGGCCTTACGAGCAGTACTTC. Encoded protein: CASSTRGAGGPYEQYF. Combining the CDR3 with reference TRBV11-2 and TRBJ2-7 gives the whole variable domain EAGVAQSPRYKIIEKRQSVAFWCNPISGHATLYWYQQILGQGPKLLIQFQNNGVVDDSQLPKDRFSAERLKGVDSTLKIQPAKLEDSAVYLCASSTRGAGGPYEQYFGPGTRLTVT.

This rearrangement joins TRBV7-2 to TRBJ2-2; perhaps TRBD1 as D (5 bases). Trimming took 4 bases from V and 2 from J, leaving 11 bases between them. The CDR3 runs to 15 residues. CDR1 is SGHTA and CDR2 is FQGNSA in the germline V gene. Here the CDR3 DNA reads TGTGCCAGCAGCTGGAGCAGGGAAAACACCGGGGAGCTGTTTTTT. This translates into CASSWSRENTGELFF.

In nucleotides, the CDR3 is TGTGCCAGCAGCCCCCCGGGAACCAAAAACATTCAGTACTTC. Translating gives CASSPPGTKNIQYF. This sequence joins TRBV11-2 and TRBJ2-4, with D possibly TRBD2 on 5 matching bases. Germline CDR1 and CDR2: SGHAT and FQNNGV. V was cut by 5 bases and J by 2 bases, with 10 bases left in between. The CDR3 extends over 14 amino acids.

V is TRBV11-2 and J is TRBJ2-1; D unresolved. V was shortened by 3 bases and J by 4 bases, with 13 bases between the two germline ends. The CDR3 totals 15 residues. Germline-derived CDR1 and CDR2 are SGHAT and FQNNGV. The DNA of the CDR3 is TGTGCCAGCAGCTTTAGGGCGGACCTATACAATGAGCAGTTCTTC. Translating it yields CASSFRADLYNEQFF.

This clone was observed once. The J gene is TRBJ1-2, the V gene TRBV5-6; D possibly corresponds to TRBD1 (6 bases). This CDR3 region has 17 residues. The germline V and J ends were trimmed by 2 bases and 6 bases, with 23 bases remaining between them. Germline V CDR1 and CDR2: SGHDT, YYEEEE. The CDR3 DNA is TGTGCCAGCAGCTTCCCAGGGGCAGGGAGTCGTGGAGATGGCTACACCTTC. This translates into CASSFPGAGSRGDGYTF.

The J gene is TRBJ1-2, the V gene TRBV7-9; 7 nucleotides align to TRBD1. Trimming removed 1 base from V and 0 bases from J; junction bases left unmatched: 5. There are 16 residues in the CDR3. Germline CDR1 and CDR2: SEHNR and FQNEAQ (reference sequence). The CDR3 DNA reads TGTGCCAGCAGCTTAGTGGGACAGCCGACTAACTATGGCTACACCTTC. Translation gives CASSLVGQPTNYGYTF.